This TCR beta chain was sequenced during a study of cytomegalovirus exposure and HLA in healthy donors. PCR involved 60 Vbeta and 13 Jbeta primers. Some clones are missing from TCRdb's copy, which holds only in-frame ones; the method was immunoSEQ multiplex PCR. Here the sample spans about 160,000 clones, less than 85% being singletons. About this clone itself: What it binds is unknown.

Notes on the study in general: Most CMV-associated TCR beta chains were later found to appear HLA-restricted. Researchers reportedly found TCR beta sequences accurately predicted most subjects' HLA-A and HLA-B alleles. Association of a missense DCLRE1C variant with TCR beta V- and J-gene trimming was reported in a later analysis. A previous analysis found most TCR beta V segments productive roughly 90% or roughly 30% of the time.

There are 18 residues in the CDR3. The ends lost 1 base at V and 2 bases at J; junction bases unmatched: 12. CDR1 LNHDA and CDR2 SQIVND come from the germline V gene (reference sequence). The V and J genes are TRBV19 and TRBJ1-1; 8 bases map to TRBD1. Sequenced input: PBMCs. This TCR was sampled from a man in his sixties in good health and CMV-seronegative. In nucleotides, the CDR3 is TGTGCCAGTAGTATAGGTTGGGACAGGACAACCCCCAACACTGAAGCTTTCTTT. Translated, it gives CASSIGWDRTTPNTEAFF.